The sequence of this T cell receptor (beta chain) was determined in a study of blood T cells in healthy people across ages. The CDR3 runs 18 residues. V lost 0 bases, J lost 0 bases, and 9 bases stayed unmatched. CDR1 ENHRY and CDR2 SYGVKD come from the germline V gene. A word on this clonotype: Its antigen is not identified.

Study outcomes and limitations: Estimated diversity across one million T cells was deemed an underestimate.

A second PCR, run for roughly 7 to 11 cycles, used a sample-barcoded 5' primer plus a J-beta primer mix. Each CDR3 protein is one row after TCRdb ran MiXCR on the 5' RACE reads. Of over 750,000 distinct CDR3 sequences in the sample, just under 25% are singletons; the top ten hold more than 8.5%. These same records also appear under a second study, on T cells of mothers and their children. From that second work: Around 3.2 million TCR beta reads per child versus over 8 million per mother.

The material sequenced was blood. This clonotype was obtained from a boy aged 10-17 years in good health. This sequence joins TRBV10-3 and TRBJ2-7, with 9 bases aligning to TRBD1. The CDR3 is CAISESRAGTGSSYEQYF. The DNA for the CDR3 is TGTGCCATCAGTGAGTCGAGAGCCGGGACAGGGTCCTCCTACGAGCAGTACTTC.